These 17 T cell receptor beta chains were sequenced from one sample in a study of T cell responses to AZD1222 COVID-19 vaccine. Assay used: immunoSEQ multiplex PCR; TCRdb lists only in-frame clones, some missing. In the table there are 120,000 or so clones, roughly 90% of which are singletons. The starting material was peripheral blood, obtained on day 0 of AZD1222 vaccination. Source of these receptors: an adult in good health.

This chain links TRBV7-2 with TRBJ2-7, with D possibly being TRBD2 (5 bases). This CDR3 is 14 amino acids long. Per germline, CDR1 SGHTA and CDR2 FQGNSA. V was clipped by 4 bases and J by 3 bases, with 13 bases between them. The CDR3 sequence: CASSSDFGVYEQYF. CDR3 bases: TGTGCCAGCAGCTCGGACTTCGGTGTCTACGAGCAGTACTTC.

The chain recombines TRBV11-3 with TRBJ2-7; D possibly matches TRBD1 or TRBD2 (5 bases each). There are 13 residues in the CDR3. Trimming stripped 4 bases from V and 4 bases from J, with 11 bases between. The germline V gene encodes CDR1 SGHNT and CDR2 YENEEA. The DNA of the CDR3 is TGTGCCAGCAGCTGGGACCCCGTTTACGAGCAGTACTTC. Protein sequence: CASSWDPVYEQYF.

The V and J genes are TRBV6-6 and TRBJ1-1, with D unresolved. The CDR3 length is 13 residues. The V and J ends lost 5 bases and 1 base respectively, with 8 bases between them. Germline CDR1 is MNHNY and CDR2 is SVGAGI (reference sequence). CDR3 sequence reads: CASSKEENTEAFF. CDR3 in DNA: TGTGCCAGCAGTAAAGAAGAGAACACTGAAGCTTTCTTT.

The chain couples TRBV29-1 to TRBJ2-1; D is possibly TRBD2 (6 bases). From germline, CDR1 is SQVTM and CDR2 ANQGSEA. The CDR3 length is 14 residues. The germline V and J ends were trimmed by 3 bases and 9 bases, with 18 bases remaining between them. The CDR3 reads CSVDSGPTNGEQFF. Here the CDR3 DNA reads TGCAGCGTTGATAGCGGCCCCACAAATGGTGAGCAGTTCTTC.

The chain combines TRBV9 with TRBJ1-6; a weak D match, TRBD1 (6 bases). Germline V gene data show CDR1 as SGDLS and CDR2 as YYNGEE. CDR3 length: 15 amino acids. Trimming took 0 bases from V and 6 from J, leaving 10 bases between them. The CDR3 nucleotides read TGTGCCAGCAGCGTAGACAGGGAGGTTAATTCACCCCTCCACTTT. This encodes CASSVDREVNSPLHF.

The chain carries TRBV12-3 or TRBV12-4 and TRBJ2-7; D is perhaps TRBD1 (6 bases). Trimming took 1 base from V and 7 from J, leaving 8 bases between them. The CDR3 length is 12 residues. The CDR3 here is CASSLVRGEQYF. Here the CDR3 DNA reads TGTGCCAGCAGTTTAGTGAGGGGGGAGCAGTACTTC.

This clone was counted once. The CDR3 DNA reads TGCAGTGCTAGTACGGGCTCTGGAAACACCATATATTTT. The encoded protein is CSASTGSGNTIYF. The V and J genes are TRBV20-1 and TRBJ1-3; the D is unclear. This CDR3 has 13 amino acids. Germline V gene lookup returns CDR1 DFQATT and CDR2 SNEGSKA (reference sequence). Trimming cost V 3 bases and J 0 bases, with 6 bases left between them.

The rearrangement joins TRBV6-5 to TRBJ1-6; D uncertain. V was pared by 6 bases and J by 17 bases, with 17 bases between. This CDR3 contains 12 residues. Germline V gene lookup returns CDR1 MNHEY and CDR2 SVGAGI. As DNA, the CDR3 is TGTGCCAGCAGCCCCGGCGACCCTCCCTTCCACTTT. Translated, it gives CASSPGDPPFHF.

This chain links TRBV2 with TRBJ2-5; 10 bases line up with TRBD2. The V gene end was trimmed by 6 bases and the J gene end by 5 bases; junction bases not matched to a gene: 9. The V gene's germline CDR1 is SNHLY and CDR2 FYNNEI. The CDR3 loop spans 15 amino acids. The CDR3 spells CASRGSVAGGETQYF. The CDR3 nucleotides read TGTGCCAGCAGGGGCTCGGTAGCGGGAGGTGAGACCCAGTACTTC.

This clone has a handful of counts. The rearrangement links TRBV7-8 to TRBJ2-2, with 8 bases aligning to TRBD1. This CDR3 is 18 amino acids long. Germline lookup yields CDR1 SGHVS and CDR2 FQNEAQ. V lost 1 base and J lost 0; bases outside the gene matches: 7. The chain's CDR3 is CASSLVRGQATNTGELFF. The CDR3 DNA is TGTGCCAGCAGCTTAGTCCGGGGACAGGCTACGAACACCGGGGAGCTGTTTTTT.

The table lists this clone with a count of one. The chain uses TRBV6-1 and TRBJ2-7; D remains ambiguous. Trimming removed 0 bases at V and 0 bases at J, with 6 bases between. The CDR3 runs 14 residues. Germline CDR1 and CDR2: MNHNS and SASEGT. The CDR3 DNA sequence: TGTGCCAGCAGTGAAGCCGGTAACTCCTACGAGCAGTACTTC. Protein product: CASSEAGNSYEQYF.

CDR3 coding DNA: TGTGCCAGCAGCTTAACTGCCAGGGAATACGAGCAGTACTTC. Protein: CASSLTAREYEQYF. This chain connects TRBV11-2 to TRBJ2-7; D is perhaps TRBD1 (5 bases). Looked up from germline, CDR1 is SGHAT and CDR2 is FQNNGV. CDR3 length: 14 amino acids. Trimming removed 2 bases at V and 4 bases at J, with 12 bases between. Using reference TRBV11-2 and TRBJ2-7 for the parts outside the CDR3, the full variable domain is EAGVAQSPRYKIIEKRQSVAFWCNPISGHATLYWYQQILGQGPKLLIQFQNNGVVDDSQLPKDRFSAERLKGVDSTLKIQPAKLEDSAVYLCASSLTAREYEQYFGPGTRLTVT.

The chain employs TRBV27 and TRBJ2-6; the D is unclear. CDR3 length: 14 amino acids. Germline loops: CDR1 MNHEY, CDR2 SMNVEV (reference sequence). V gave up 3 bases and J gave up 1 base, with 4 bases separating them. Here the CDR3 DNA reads TGTGCCAGCAGTTTGATATCTGGGGCCAACGTCCTGACTTTC. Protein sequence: CASSLISGANVLTF.

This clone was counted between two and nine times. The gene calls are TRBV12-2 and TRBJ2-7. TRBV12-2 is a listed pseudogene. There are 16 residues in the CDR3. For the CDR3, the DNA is TGTGCAAGTCGGTTTAAAGGATGGGGAAACTCCTACGAGCAGTACTTC. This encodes CASRFKGWGNSYEQYF.

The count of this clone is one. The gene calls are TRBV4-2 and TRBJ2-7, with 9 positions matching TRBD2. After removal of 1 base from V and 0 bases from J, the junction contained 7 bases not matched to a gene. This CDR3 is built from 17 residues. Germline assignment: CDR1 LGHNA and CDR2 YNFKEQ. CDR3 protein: CASSQAGLSGSSYEQYF. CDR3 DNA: TGTGCCAGCAGCCAAGCCGGCCTTAGCGGGAGCTCCTACGAGCAGTACTTC.

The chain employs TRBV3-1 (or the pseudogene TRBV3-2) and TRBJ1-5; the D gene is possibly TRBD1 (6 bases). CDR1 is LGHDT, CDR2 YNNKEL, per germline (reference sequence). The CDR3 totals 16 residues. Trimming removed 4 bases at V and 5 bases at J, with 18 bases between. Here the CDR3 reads CASSPGQMDSHQPQHF. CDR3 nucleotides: TGTGCCAGCAGCCCCGGACAGATGGATTCCCATCAGCCCCAGCATTTT.

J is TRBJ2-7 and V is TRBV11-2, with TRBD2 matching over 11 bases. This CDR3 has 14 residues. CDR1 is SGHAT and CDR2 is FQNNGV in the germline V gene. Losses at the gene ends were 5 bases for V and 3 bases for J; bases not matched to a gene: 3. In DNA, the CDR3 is TGTGCCAGCAGCCTACTAGCGGGAGACTACGAGCAGTACTTC. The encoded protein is CASSLLAGDYEQYF.